Below, 10 T cell receptor beta chains from the same sample are listed, as sequenced in a study of cytomegalovirus exposure and HLA in healthy donors. The PCR employed 60 Vbeta primers together with 13 Jbeta primers. Libraries were prepared by immunoSEQ multiplex PCR; TCRdb keeps only in-frame clonotypes and omits some of them. The listing contains fewer than 150,000 clones. Sequencing was carried out using PBMCs. These TCRs come from a woman in her fifties or sixties in good health and CMV-seronegative.

The chain links TRBV28 to TRBJ2-6; TRBD1 is a possible D gene (6 bases). V lost 5 bases, J lost 3 bases, and 14 bases lay in between. The germline V gene has CDR1 MDHEN and CDR2 SYDVKM. The CDR3 loop spans 16 amino acids. The CDR3 coding sequence is TGTGCCAGCAGTCGACCAGGGGCGCGTGGGGCCAACGTCCTGACTTTC. Amino acid sequence: CASSRPGARGANVLTF.

The genes are TRBV4-1 and TRBJ2-3; 10 bases match TRBD2. Per the germline V gene, CDR1 is MGHRA and CDR2 is YSYEKL. V lost 3 bases, J lost 4 bases, and 4 bases stayed unmatched. There are 15 residues in the CDR3. The CDR3 spells CASSHHGLAADTQYF. CDR3 DNA: TGCGCCAGCAGCCACCACGGACTAGCGGCAGATACGCAGTATTTT.

V and J are TRBV28 and TRBJ2-7, with 11 bases aligning to TRBD2. Per germline, CDR1 MDHEN and CDR2 SYDVKM. The CDR3 runs to 15 residues. J was trimmed by 1 base and V by 5 bases; bases with no gene match: 4. CDR3 region: CASSRTSGRSYEQYF. The CDR3 DNA is TGTGCCAGCAGTCGGACTAGCGGGCGGTCCTACGAGCAGTACTTC.

The chain's CDR3 is CASSPGVSYEQYF. The CDR3 DNA sequence: TGTGCCAGCTCACCGGGAGTCTCCTACGAGCAGTACTTC. The chain recombines TRBV18 with TRBJ2-7; perhaps TRBD2 as D (5 bases). Looked up from germline, CDR1 is KGHSH and CDR2 is LQKENI. This CDR3 comprises 13 residues. V was shortened by 3 bases and J by 0 bases, with 6 bases between the two germline ends.

The rearrangement links TRBV28 to TRBJ2-2, with 8 bases aligning to TRBD2. J lost 0 bases, V lost 5 bases, and 11 bases had no gene match. The length of the CDR3 is 18 residues. Germline V gives CDR1 MDHEN, CDR2 SYDVKM. CDR3 sequence reads: CASSTPLGGGPNTGELFF. Written as DNA, the CDR3 is TGTGCCAGCAGTACTCCTTTGGGCGGGGGGCCGAACACCGGGGAGCTGTTTTTT. The variable domain in full, completed from reference TRBV28 and TRBJ2-2, reads DVKVTQSSRYLVKRTGEKVFLECVQDMDHENMFWYRQDPGLGLRLIYFSYDVKMKEKGDIPEGYSVSREKKERFSLILESASTNQTSMYLCASSTPLGGGPNTGELFFGEGSRLTVL.

V usage is TRBV2 and J usage is TRBJ2-7; the D gene is possibly TRBD2 (6 bases). Trimming took off 7 bases at V and 6 bases at J, with 7 bases between the two ends. Germline CDR1 SNHLY, CDR2 FYNNEI. There are 10 residues in the CDR3. The CDR3 region has the DNA TGTGCCAGCAAGGAGGGCGAGCAGTACTTC. This codes for CASKEGEQYF.

As regards this clone: One junction end does not reproduce the germline sequence, and a read error may be involved. This chain uses TRBV7-7 with TRBJ1-5; TRBD1 agrees at 7 bases. Per germline, CDR1 SSHAT and CDR2 FNYEAQ (reference sequence). CDR3 length: 13 residues. The CDR3 reads CASSRSRGQPQHF. CDR3 sequence (DNA): TGTGCTAGCAGCCGCTCCAGGGGGCAGCCCCAGCATTTT.

The V and J genes are TRBV7-9 and TRBJ1-2, with 7 bases identical to TRBD1. J gave up 5 bases and V 3 bases, and 3 bases lay outside the gene matches. CDR1 SEHNR and CDR2 FQNEAQ come from the germline V gene (reference sequence). The CDR3 has 13 amino acids. CDR3 protein: CASSFDRAYGYTF. The CDR3 DNA follows: TGTGCCAGCAGCTTTGACAGGGCTTATGGCTACACCTTC.

The chain employs TRBV7-9 and TRBJ2-3; TRBD1 matches 8 bases. This CDR3 is 16 amino acids long. Losses at the gene ends were 5 bases for V and 3 bases for J; bases not matched to a gene: 10. Germline lookup yields CDR1 SEHNR and CDR2 FQNEAQ (reference sequence). The CDR3 sequence: CASSRDRGFRTDTQYF. Here the CDR3 DNA reads TGTGCCAGCAGCCGAGACAGGGGATTCAGAACAGATACGCAGTATTTT.

The rearrangement joins TRBV7-6 to TRBJ2-7; 8 bases are a match to TRBD1. Germline loops: CDR1 SGHVS, CDR2 FNYEAQ. V lost 2 bases, J lost 2 bases, and 8 bases stayed unmatched. The CDR3 is 16 amino acids. The CDR3 sequence: CASSLKSGQGAYEQYF. The CDR3 nucleotides read TGTGCCAGCAGCTTAAAATCAGGACAGGGAGCCTACGAGCAGTACTTC.